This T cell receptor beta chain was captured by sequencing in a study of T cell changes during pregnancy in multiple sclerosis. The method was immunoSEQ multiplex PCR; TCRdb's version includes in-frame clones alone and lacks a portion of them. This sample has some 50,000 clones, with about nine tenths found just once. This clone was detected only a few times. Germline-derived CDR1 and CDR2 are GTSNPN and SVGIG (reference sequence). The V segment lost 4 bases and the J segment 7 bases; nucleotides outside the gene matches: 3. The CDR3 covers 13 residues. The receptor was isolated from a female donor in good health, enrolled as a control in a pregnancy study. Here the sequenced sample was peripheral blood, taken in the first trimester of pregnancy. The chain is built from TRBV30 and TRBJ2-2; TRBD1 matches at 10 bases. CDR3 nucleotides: TGTGCCTGGAAAGGACAGGGGGGCGGGGAGCTGTTTTTT. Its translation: CAWKGQGGGELFF. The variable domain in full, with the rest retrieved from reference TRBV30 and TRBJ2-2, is SQTIHQWPATLVQPVGSPLSLECTVEGTSNPNLYWYRQAAGRGLQLLFYSVGIGQISSEVPQNLSASRPQDRQFILSSKKLLLSDSGFYLCAWKGQGGGELFFGEGSRLTVL.